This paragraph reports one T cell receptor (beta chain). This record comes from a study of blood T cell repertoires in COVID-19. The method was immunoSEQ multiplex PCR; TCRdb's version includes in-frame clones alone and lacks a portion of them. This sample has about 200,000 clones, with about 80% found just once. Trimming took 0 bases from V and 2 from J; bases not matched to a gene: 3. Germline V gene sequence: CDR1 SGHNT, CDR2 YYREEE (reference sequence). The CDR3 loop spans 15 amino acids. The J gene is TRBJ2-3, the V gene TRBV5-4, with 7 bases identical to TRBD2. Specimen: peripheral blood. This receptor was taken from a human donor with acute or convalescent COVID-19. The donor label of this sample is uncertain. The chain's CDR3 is CASSLGGGTTDTQYF. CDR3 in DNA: TGTGCCAGCAGCTTGGGCGGGGGTACCACAGATACGCAGTATTTT.